Each of the 10 T cell receptor beta chains below was sequenced from the same sample in a study of post-analysis software for immune sequencing data. Overall study results and limits: A handful of TRBV segments appeared more often in patients than in controls, and TRBV5-6, TRBV5-1 and TRBV20-1 were among these.

cDNA libraries of TCR beta carried unique molecular identifiers. TCRdb called the PCR reads again in MiXCR, with one record for every CDR3 protein. Here the sample spans around 400,000 distinct CDR3 sequences, about a third being singletons. The antigens for these receptors are not known. The sequencing input was blood. These receptor sequences come from a girl aged 10 to 17 with multiple sclerosis.

The sample holds a few counts of this clonotype. This rearrangement joins TRBV5-4 to TRBJ2-3; weak D call: TRBD1 (6 bases). The V gene's germline CDR1 is SGHNT and CDR2 YYREEE (reference sequence). The germline V and J ends were trimmed by 4 bases and 3 bases, with 15 bases remaining between them. The CDR3 covers 15 residues. As DNA, the CDR3 is TGTGCCAGCAGCCCCCCCGGGACACAAACAGATACGCAGTATTTT. Translated, it gives CASSPPGTQTDTQYF.

This sequence joins TRBV6-1 and TRBJ1-2; D may be TRBD1 (5 bases). This CDR3 has 16 amino acids. Germline loops: CDR1 MNHNS, CDR2 SASEGT. V was cut by 3 bases and J by 4 bases, with 18 bases left in between. Written as DNA, the CDR3 is TGTGCCAGCAGTGACCAGACAGAGCTATGGTCCTATGGCTACACCTTC. Its protein product is CASSDQTELWSYGYTF.

The chain carries TRBV6-2 or TRBV6-3 and TRBJ1-5; D unresolved. Deletions cut 7 bases from V and 2 bases from J, with 12 bases between. The germline CDR1 and CDR2 sequences are MNHEY and SVGEGT. This CDR3 contains 14 residues. The CDR3 region has the DNA TGTGCCAGCACCAAGCGGGAGGGCAATCAGCCCCAGCATTTT. Translating it yields CASTKREGNQPQHF.

As to this clonotype: A read error may produce the germline difference seen at one junction end. The rearrangement links TRBV7-2 to TRBJ1-4; D ambiguous. Germline CDR1 reads SGHTA; CDR2 reads FQGNSA. The CDR3 sequence is 16 residues long. CDR3 region: CASSPPGFTTNEKRFF. The CDR3 region has the DNA TGTGCCAGCAGCCCTCCCGGGTTTACAACTAATGAAAAACGGTTTTTT.

This clonotype was found a few times. CDR3 sequence: CASSPGATEAFF. CDR3 nucleotides: TGTGCCAGCAGTCCAGGAGCCACTGAAGCTTTCTTT. The V call is TRBV2, the J call TRBJ1-1; D remains ambiguous. Germline V gives CDR1 SNHLY, CDR2 FYNNEI. V lost 5 bases to trimming and J lost 4 bases, with 8 bases between them. CDR3 length equals 12 residues.

This clonotype was detected once. This chain joins TRBV7-3 and TRBJ1-2; D call uncertain. The V end lost 3 bases, the J end lost 0 bases, and 8 bases lay between the germline ends. Germline V gene data show CDR1 as SGHTA and CDR2 as FQGTGA. CDR3 length equals 14 residues. The CDR3 spells CASSFDPANYGYTF. DNA of the CDR3: TGTGCCAGCAGCTTTGACCCAGCTAACTATGGCTACACCTTC.

This chain joins TRBV9 and TRBJ2-7, with D perhaps being TRBD1 or TRBD2 (5 bases each). V was trimmed by 7 bases and J by 3 bases, leaving 23 bases between them. CDR1 SGDLS and CDR2 YYNGEE come from the germline V gene. The CDR3 covers 16 residues. The CDR3 sequence is CASGYSRDGGIYEQYF. CDR3 nucleotides: TGTGCCAGCGGATATTCCCGGGACGGTGGGATCTACGAGCAGTACTTC.

This clonotype came up a few times. The rearrangement joins TRBV29-1 to TRBJ2-2; TRBD1 matches 7 bases. There are 13 residues in the CDR3. V shed 7 bases, J shed 7 bases, and the junction held 9 bases outside the gene matches. Germline V CDR1 and CDR2: SQVTM, ANQGSEA. This CDR3 is CSGGTAEGGELFF. The CDR3 DNA sequence: TGCAGCGGGGGGACAGCCGAGGGCGGGGAGCTGTTTTTT.

In this sample, this clonotype turned up a few times. The rearrangement joins TRBV4-3 to TRBJ1-2; no clear D. CDR3 length equals 14 residues. V lost 11 bases, J lost 0 bases, and 16 bases lay in between. Germline-derived CDR1 and CDR2 are LGHNA and YSLEER. This CDR3 reads CAGSGGGSNYGYTF. The CDR3 DNA reads as TGCGCCGGATCCGGAGGCGGCTCTAACTATGGCTACACCTTC.

The CDR3 spells CASSQPDTYNQPQHF. For the CDR3, the DNA is TGTGCCAGCAGCCAGCCGGACACCTACAATCAGCCCCAGCATTTT. The rearrangement links TRBV4-2 to TRBJ1-5, with D tentatively TRBD1 (5 bases). The CDR3 covers 15 residues. CDR1 and CDR2 (germline): LGHNA, YNFKEQ. With 3 bases removed from V and 3 bases from J, the gap between germline ends came to 12 bases.